These T cell receptor beta chains were read from a single sample in a study of T cell changes during pregnancy in multiple sclerosis. Here immunoSEQ multiplex PCR was the method, and the copy in TCRdb shows in-frame clones only, minus some. The sample holds 39,000 or so clones, around 92% seen once. Sequenced material: CD8+ T cells from peripheral blood mononuclear cells, taken after pregnancy. These receptors came from a female donor with multiple sclerosis, enrolled in a pregnancy study. The CDR3 runs from the conserved cysteine through the conserved F or W. D genes are given only for firm matches. Size tells how often a clone was seen (once, few, many) or the class of an expanded clone, and some rows leave it out.

j_call d_call clone_size v_call cdr3_nt cdr3_aa
TRBJ1-1 . once TRBV4-1 TGCGCCAGCAGCCAAGTAGTTCCCATGTCCACTGAAGCTTTCTTT CASSQVVPMSTEAFF
TRBJ1-2 TRBD1 once TRBV30 TGTGCCTGGAGCGACGACAGGGGCCCAAACTATGGCTACACCTTC CAWSDDRGPNYGYTF
TRBJ2-7 TRBD2 once TRBV14 TGTGCCAGCAGCCAAGATATGGCTAGCGGATACGAGCAGTACTTC CASSQDMASGYEQYF
TRBJ1-1 . . TRBV2 TGTGCCAGGCTAGGGGAGGAGGGGCGGCGAAGGAACACTGAAGCTTTCTTT CARLGEEGRRRNTEAFF
TRBJ1-6 . . TRBV9 TGTGCCAGCAGCGTAGGGGGCGCAAATTCACCCCTCCACTTT CASSVGGANSPLHF
TRBJ2-5 . . TRBV5-4 TGTGCCAGCAGCCCGGACAACCAAGAGACCCAGTACTTC CASSPDNQETQYF
TRBJ2-7 . once TRBV5-6 TGTGCCAGCAGCTCGCCCAGAAAAAACGAGCAGTACTTC CASSSPRKNEQYF
TRBJ1-2 . . TRBV27 TGTGCCAGCAGTGGTCAGGGATCCTATGGCTACACCTTC CASSGQGSYGYTF
TRBJ1-2 . . TRBV5-4 TGTGCCAGCAGCCCGGAGGGGGGGAAAAAGGCCTACACCTTC CASSPEGGKKAYTF
TRBJ2-7 . . TRBV4-1 TGCGCCAGCAGCGATAGAATCGAGCAGTACTTC CASSDRIEQYF
TRBJ2-7 TRBD1 . TRBV10-1 TGCGCCAGCAACGAACACAGGGGCGAGCAGTACTTC CASNEHRGEQYF